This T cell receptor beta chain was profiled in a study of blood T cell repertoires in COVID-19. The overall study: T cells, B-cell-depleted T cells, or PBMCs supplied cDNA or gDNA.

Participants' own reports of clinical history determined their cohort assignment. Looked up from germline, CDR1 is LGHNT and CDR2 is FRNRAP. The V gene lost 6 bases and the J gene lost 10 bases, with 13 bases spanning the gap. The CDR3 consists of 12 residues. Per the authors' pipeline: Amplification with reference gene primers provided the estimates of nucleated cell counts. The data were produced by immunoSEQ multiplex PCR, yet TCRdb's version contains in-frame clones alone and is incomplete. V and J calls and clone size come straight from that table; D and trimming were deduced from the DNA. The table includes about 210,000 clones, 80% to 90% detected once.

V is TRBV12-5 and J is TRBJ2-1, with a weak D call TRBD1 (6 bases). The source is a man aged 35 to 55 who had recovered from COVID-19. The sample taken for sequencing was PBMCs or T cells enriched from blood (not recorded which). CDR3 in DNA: TGTGCTAGTGGCAGGGGCCCCTGGGAGCAGTTCTTC. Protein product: CASGRGPWEQFF.